The 22 T cell receptor beta chains presented below share a single source sample, sequenced in a study of radiotherapy plus CTLA-4 blockade in lung cancer. Sequencing was performed with immunoSEQ multiplex PCR; in TCRdb, only in-frame clones are kept and a portion is missing. The table has tens of thousands of clones, 70% to 80% seen once. The input for sequencing was peripheral blood, taken from a patient treated with radiotherapy plus ipilimumab. These receptors were taken from a human donor with non-small cell lung cancer that progressed on radiotherapy plus ipilimumab.

J is TRBJ2-7 and V is TRBV2; D possibly corresponds to TRBD2 (5 bases). The CDR3 consists of 13 residues. The V gene's germline CDR1 is SNHLY and CDR2 FYNNEI. Here the CDR3 reads CATGSVENYEQYF. The CDR3 bases are TGTGCGACGGGGTCAGTAGAAAACTACGAGCAGTACTTC.

This rearrangement joins TRBV28 to TRBJ1-1, with D possibly TRBD1 on 6 matching bases. V was shortened by 8 bases and J by 10 bases, with 23 bases between the two germline ends. The length of the CDR3 is 14 residues. Per germline, CDR1 MDHEN and CDR2 SYDVKM. CDR3 loop: CASPNYRGRGAAFF. DNA for the CDR3: TGTGCCAGCCCCAATTATAGGGGACGGGGGGCAGCTTTCTTT.

V usage is TRBV15 and J usage is TRBJ2-2; tentatively, D is TRBD1 (6 bases). CDR1 is LNHNV and CDR2 is YYDKDF in the germline V gene (reference sequence). Trimming left V 8 bases short and J 4 bases short, with 8 bases between. The CDR3 is 12 amino acids. In DNA form, the CDR3 reads TGTGCCACCGGACAGACCACCGGGGAGCTGTTTTTT. This encodes CATGQTTGELFF. The whole variable domain, filled in from reference TRBV15 and TRBJ2-2, reads DAMVIQNPRYQVTQFGKPVTLSCSQTLNHNVMYWYQQKSSQAPKLLFHYYDKDFNNEADTPDNFQSRRPNTSFCFLDIRSPGLGDTAMYLCATGQTTGELFFGEGSRLTVL.

The chain uses TRBV4-3 and TRBJ2-7; 7 nucleotides match TRBD2. V was pared by 4 bases and J by 4 bases, with 10 bases of the junction left unmatched. CDR3 length: 15 residues. CDR1 LGHNA and CDR2 YSLEER come from the germline V gene. The CDR3 DNA follows: TGCGCCAGCAGCCTGATTTGGGGGAGGGAGTACGAGCAGTACTTC. This encodes CASSLIWGREYEQYF.

The rearrangement uses TRBV6-1 and TRBJ2-7, with 7 nucleotides matching TRBD2. Germline V CDR1 and CDR2: MNHNS, SASEGT. This CDR3 contains 15 residues. V was pared by 6 bases and J by 1 base, with 9 bases of the junction left unmatched. The CDR3 coding sequence is TGTGCCAGCAGCAAAGCTATAGCGGGTTCCTACGAGCAGTACTTC. Its translation is CASSKAIAGSYEQYF.

This chain connects TRBV4-2 to TRBJ1-4, with 8 bases fitting TRBD1. This CDR3 is built from 13 residues. Germline trimming cut 5 bases from V and 8 bases from J; bases unmatched to any gene: 4. The germline V gene has CDR1 LGHNA and CDR2 YNFKEQ. The CDR3 DNA reads TGTGCCAGCAGCAACAGGGGGGAAGAAAAACTGTTTTTT. It encodes CASSNRGEEKLFF.

J is TRBJ2-1 and V is TRBV19, with 9 nucleotides matching TRBD1. V lost 1 base to trimming and J lost 7 bases; unmatched junction nucleotides: 5. Germline-derived CDR1 and CDR2 are LNHDA and SQIVND (reference sequence). The CDR3 has 15 residues. The CDR3 region is CASSIGTGAQNEQFF. The CDR3 region has the DNA TGTGCCAGTAGTATAGGGACAGGGGCGCAGAATGAGCAGTTCTTC.

This sequence joins TRBV7-9 and TRBJ1-2, with 8 positions matching TRBD1. Germline assignment: CDR1 SEHNR and CDR2 FQNEAQ (reference sequence). The CDR3 length is 12 residues. The J segment lost 8 bases and the V segment lost 5 bases, leaving 4 bases of the junction unmatched. The CDR3 coding sequence is TGTGCCAGCAGCCGGACAGGGTTCGGCTACACCTTC. Translated, it gives CASSRTGFGYTF.

The V call is TRBV6-4, the J call TRBJ2-6, with D possibly matching TRBD2 (6 bases). CDR1 and CDR2 (germline): MRHNA, SNTAGT. The CDR3 has 16 amino acids. With 0 bases removed from V and 1 base from J, the gap between germline ends came to 7 bases. The CDR3 spells CASSDSGGSGANVLTF. The CDR3 DNA reads TGTGCCAGCAGTGACTCGGGGGGTTCTGGGGCCAACGTCCTGACTTTC.

The V gene is TRBV9, the J gene TRBJ2-4, with TRBD1 matching 8 bases. Germline-derived CDR1 and CDR2 are SGDLS and YYNGEE. CDR3 length: 15 amino acids. Trimming removed 3 bases from V and 2 bases from J; junction bases left unmatched: 4. The CDR3 reads CASSAGQGPKNIQYF. DNA of the CDR3: TGTGCCAGCAGCGCAGGACAGGGCCCCAAAAACATTCAGTACTTC.

The rearrangement joins TRBV18 to TRBJ2-3, with TRBD1 matching over 9 bases. The CDR3 sequence is 15 residues long. Per the germline V gene, CDR1 is KGHSH and CDR2 is LQKENI. With V trimmed by 1 base and J by 4 bases, 3 bases remained unmatched. The CDR3 spells CASSPLGQGADTQYF. The CDR3 region has the DNA TGTGCCAGCTCACCACTGGGACAGGGCGCAGATACGCAGTATTTT.

In this sample, this clone turned up a few times. This sequence joins TRBV11-2 and TRBJ2-1, with D perhaps matching TRBD2 (6 bases). The CDR3 totals 16 residues. V was trimmed by 5 bases and J by 4 bases, leaving 18 bases between them. The germline gives CDR1 SGHAT, CDR2 FQNNGV. CDR3 amino acids: CASSPPGAGIYNEQFF. DNA for the CDR3: TGTGCCAGCAGCCCGCCCGGCGCGGGGATTTACAATGAGCAGTTCTTC.

This clone has a handful of counts. The CDR3 coding sequence is TGCGCCAGCAGCGGGGGACTAGCGGGAGCCTACGAGCAGTACTTC. Residues: CASSGGLAGAYEQYF. The genes are TRBV5-1 and TRBJ2-7; 14 positions agree with TRBD2. This CDR3 region has 15 residues. Trimming cost V 4 bases and J 2 bases; bases outside gene matches: 2. The V gene's germline CDR1 is SGHRS and CDR2 YFSETQ.

The chain couples TRBV9 to TRBJ2-1; D may be TRBD1 or TRBD2 (6 bases each). The germline V and J ends were trimmed by 3 bases and 2 bases, with 12 bases remaining between them. In germline, CDR1 is SGDLS, CDR2 YYNGEE. CDR3 length: 15 amino acids. The CDR3 region is CASSGTGAAYNEQFF. The CDR3 DNA follows: TGTGCCAGCAGCGGAACGGGGGCCGCCTACAATGAGCAGTTCTTC.

Worth noting for this clone: Mismatch with germline at one junction end may stem from a read error. This chain uses TRBV5-1 with TRBJ2-5; D is perhaps TRBD1 or TRBD2 (5 bases each). Germline lookup yields CDR1 SGHRS and CDR2 YFSETQ. The CDR3 covers 12 residues. CDR3 sequence reads: CASRRDQEAQYF. For the CDR3, the DNA is TGCGCCAGCAGGAGGGACCAAGAGGCCCAGTACTTC.

This chain joins TRBV7-6 and TRBJ2-3; TRBD2 matches 7 bases. With 3 bases clipped from V and 5 bases from J, the junction kept 2 bases outside the gene matches. The CDR3 covers 13 residues. Germline CDR1 reads SGHVS; CDR2 reads FNYEAQ. The CDR3 sequence: CASSLERGDTQYF. The CDR3, as DNA: TGTGCCAGCAGCTTGGAGCGGGGAGATACGCAGTATTTT.

The CDR3 loop reads CAISFSSEETQYF. The CDR3, as DNA: TGTGCCATCAGTTTTTCTAGCGAAGAGACCCAGTACTTC. The chain uses TRBV10-3 and TRBJ2-5, with D possibly being TRBD2 (6 bases). This CDR3 spans 13 amino acids. Per germline, CDR1 ENHRY and CDR2 SYGVKD. The ends were cut back, 5 bases at V and 3 bases at J, with 10 bases in the middle.

This chain uses TRBV30 with TRBJ1-2; D possibly corresponds to TRBD1 (6 bases). The CDR3 has 13 amino acids. Trimming took 2 bases from V and 6 from J, leaving 13 bases between them. CDR1 is GTSNPN, CDR2 SVGIG, per germline (reference sequence). The CDR3 sequence is CAWSRGGRNGYTF. CDR3 DNA: TGTGCCTGGAGTAGGGGGGGGCGGAATGGCTACACCTTC.

The chain recombines TRBV9 with TRBJ2-1, with 9 bases aligning to TRBD1. Germline CDR1 reads SGDLS; CDR2 reads YYNGEE. The CDR3 sequence is 14 residues long. The J segment lost 4 bases and the V segment lost 3 bases, leaving 2 bases of the junction unmatched. The CDR3 DNA reads as TGTGCCAGCAGCGGACAGGGGGGTTACAATGAGCAGTTCTTC. Amino acids: CASSGQGGYNEQFF. The complete variable domain, with remaining parts taken from reference TRBV9 and TRBJ2-1, reads DSGVTQTPKHLITATGQRVTLRCSPRSGDLSVYWYQQSLDQGLQFLIQYYNGEERAKGNILERFSAQQFPDLHSELNLSSLELGDSALYFCASSGQGGYNEQFFGPGTRLTVL.

The CDR3 here is CASRRGQGAAYEQYF. The CDR3 DNA follows: TGTGCCAGCAGGCGGGGACAGGGGGCTGCCTACGAGCAGTACTTC. V gene TRBV6-6 combines with J gene TRBJ2-7; 12 bases are shared with TRBD1. The germline V gene has CDR1 MNHNY and CDR2 SVGAGI (reference sequence). The CDR3 length is 15 residues. V lost 6 bases and J lost 2; bases outside the gene matches: 5.

This clone appeared a single time. The chain combines TRBV29-1 with TRBJ1-1, with D perhaps matching TRBD1 (5 bases). CDR1 and CDR2 (germline): SQVTM, ANQGSEA. The CDR3 loop spans 14 amino acids. Trimming took off 2 bases at V and 4 bases at J, with 14 bases between the two ends. The CDR3 nucleotides read TGCAGCGTTGAAATGCGGCAGGGTAGCACTGAAGCTTTCTTT. This gives the protein CSVEMRQGSTEAFF.

This chain links TRBV7-9 with TRBJ1-2; no firm D call. The CDR3 extends over 14 amino acids. Germline CDR1 SEHNR, CDR2 FQNEAQ (reference sequence). Deletions cut 2 bases from V and 1 base from J, with 8 bases between. The CDR3 here is CASSLSTVNYGYTF. The DNA for the CDR3 is TGTGCCAGCAGCTTATCAACAGTTAACTATGGCTACACCTTC. Using reference TRBV7-9 and TRBJ1-2 for the parts outside the CDR3, the full variable domain is DTGVSQNPRHKITKRGQNVTFRCDPISEHNRLYWYRQTLGQGPEFLTYFQNEAQLEKSRLLSDRFSAERPKGSFSTLEIQRTEQGDSAMYLCASSLSTVNYGYTFGSGTRLTVV.